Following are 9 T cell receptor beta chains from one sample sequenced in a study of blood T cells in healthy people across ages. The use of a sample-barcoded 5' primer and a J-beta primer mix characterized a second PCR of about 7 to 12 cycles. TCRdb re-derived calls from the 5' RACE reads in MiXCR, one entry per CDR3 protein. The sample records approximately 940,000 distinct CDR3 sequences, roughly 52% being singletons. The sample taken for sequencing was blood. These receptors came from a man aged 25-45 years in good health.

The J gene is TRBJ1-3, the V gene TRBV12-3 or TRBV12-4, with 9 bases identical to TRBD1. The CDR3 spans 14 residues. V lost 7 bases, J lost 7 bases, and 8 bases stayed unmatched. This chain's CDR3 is CASTRDRAENTIYF. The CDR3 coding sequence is TGTGCCAGCACTAGGGACAGGGCTGAGAACACCATATATTTT.

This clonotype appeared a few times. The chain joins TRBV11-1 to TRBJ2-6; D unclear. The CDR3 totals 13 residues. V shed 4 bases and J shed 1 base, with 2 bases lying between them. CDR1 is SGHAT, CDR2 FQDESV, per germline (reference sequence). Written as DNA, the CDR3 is TGTGCCAGCAGCTGGTCTGGGGCCAACGTCCTGACTTTC. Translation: CASSWSGANVLTF.

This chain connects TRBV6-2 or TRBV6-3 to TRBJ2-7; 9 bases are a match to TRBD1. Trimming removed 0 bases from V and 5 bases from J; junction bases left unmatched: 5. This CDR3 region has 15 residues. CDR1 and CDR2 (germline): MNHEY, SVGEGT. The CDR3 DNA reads TGTGCCAGCAGTTACTCAGGGACAGGGAATCACGAGCAGTACTTC. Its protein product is CASSYSGTGNHEQYF.

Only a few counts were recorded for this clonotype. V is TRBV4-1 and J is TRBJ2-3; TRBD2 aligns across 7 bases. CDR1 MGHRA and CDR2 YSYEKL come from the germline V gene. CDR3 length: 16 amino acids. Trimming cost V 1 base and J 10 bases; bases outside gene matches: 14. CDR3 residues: CASSQGTSIKREAQYF. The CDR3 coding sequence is TGCGCCAGCAGCCAAGGGACTAGTATAAAGCGAGAAGCGCAGTATTTT.

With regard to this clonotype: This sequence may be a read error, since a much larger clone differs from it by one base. The CDR3 sequence is CTSSRDPGLASYEQYF. In DNA, the CDR3 is TGTACCAGCAGTCGCGATCCGGGACTAGCTTCCTACGAGCAGTACTTC. The chain joins TRBV7-8 to TRBJ2-7; 9 bases align to TRBD2. The germline gives CDR1 SGHVS, CDR2 FQNEAQ. The CDR3 is 16 residues long.

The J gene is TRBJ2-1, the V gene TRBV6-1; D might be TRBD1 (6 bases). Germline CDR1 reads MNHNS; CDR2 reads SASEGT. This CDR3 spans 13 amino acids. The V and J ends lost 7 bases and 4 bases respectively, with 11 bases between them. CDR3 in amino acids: CASNKGGYNEQFF. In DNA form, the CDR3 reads TGTGCCAGCAACAAAGGGGGATACAATGAGCAGTTCTTC.

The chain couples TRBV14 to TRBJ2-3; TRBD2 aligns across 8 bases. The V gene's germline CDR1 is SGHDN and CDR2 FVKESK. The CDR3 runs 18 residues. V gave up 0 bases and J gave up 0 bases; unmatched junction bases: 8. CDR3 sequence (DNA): TGTGCCAGCAGCCAAGAACTTCGCGGGGGGCTAAGCACAGATACGCAGTATTTT. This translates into CASSQELRGGLSTDTQYF. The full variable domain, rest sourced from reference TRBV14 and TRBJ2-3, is EAGVTQFPSHSVIEKGQTVTLRCDPISGHDNLYWYRRVMGKEIKFLLHFVKESKQDESGMPNNRFLAERTGGTYSTLKVQPAELEDSGVYFCASSQELRGGLSTDTQYFGPGTRLTVL.

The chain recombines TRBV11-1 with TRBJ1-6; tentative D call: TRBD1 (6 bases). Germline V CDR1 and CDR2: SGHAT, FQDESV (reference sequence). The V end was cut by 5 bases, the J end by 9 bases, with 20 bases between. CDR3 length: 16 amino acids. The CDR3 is CASSPSGQKQGSPLHF. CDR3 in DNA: TGTGCCAGCAGCCCCTCCGGACAGAAGCAAGGTTCACCCCTCCACTTT.

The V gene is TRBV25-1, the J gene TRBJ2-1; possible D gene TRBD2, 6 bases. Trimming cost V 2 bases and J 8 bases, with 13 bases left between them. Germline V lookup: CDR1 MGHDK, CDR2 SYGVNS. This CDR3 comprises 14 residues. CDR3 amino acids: CASSEHTRRDEQFF. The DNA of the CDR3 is TGTGCCAGCAGTGAACATACAAGGAGGGATGAGCAGTTCTTC.